This TCR beta chain was obtained from a study of OX40 agonist ivuxolimab in advanced cancers. Notes on the research overall: The costimulatory receptor OX40 (CD134) was targeted by ivuxolimab, a fully human IgG2 agonistic monoclonal antibody. Intravenous ivuxolimab was administered to patients every 2 weeks at six dose levels: 0.01, 0.1, 0.3, 1.5, 3 and 10 mg/kg. Of the 50 to 55 dose-escalation patients, hepatocellular carcinoma was present in approximately 20, melanoma in roughly 15, renal cell carcinoma in 9 and head and neck cancer in 9. In the dose-escalation cohort, 82.7% of patients were male, and the mean age was about 55 years, with a range of about 23 to 90. Patients were allowed to have had prior anti-PD-1, anti-PD-L1 or anti-CTLA-4 therapy, and approximately 43% of the dose-escalation patients had previously received checkpoint inhibitors. Partial responses were achieved by three dose-escalation patients, of whom one had hepatocellular carcinoma and two had cutaneous melanoma. The purpose of peripheral TCRbeta sequencing was to test whether ivuxolimab changed TCR sequence diversity and led to clonal T-cell expansion. The paper reports the monotherapy dose-escalation portion (N of about 52 patients) of the phase I ivuxolimab trial. What the authors observed across the whole study: Antigen specificity was not determined for the clonally expanded peripheral T cells. Low levels of normalized T-cell clonal expansion were also seen in some patients who did not respond. Clonal expansion of both CD4+ and CD8+ blood T cells was observed from baseline to week 6 at doses 0.1 to 3.0 mg/kg. On average, CD8+ T cells showed more expanded clones than CD4+ T cells after ivuxolimab. In partial responders in the 0.1-3.0 mg/kg groups, normalized peripheral clonal expansion was found to be among the lowest, especially among CD8+ T cells.

The trial excluded patients who had a history of autoimmune disease or were on systemic immunosuppression. Peripheral blood for TCR sequencing was drawn from every dose cohort at baseline, at cycle 4 day 1 and at cycle 7 day 1. The samples were drawn from a first-in-human, open-label, multicenter phase I dose-escalation trial of ivuxolimab. Adults with locally advanced or metastatic head and neck squamous cell, hepatocellular, melanoma or renal cell carcinoma were enrolled in the trial. CD4+ and CD8+ T cells were sorted separately from peripheral blood before TCR sequencing. Genomic DNA was extracted from sorted cells for sequencing of the TCRbeta CDR3 region. The immunoSEQ Assay was used to sequence the TCRbeta CDR3 regions. In its TCRdb copy, this immuneACCESS table keeps in-frame sequences only and misses some clones. Where compared with another copy, unresolved V genes explain less than half of these, and the others have no known cause. The sample yields under 70,000 clones; more than 85% were counted once. The biggest ten clones account for under 10% of the sample.

From the cysteine through the phenylalanine, the CDR3 covers 14 amino acids. This entry keeps only the CDR3 DNA: 42 bases, framed from base 1. From the germline V gene, CDR1 is MRHNA and CDR2 is SNTAGT. V ends up 6 bases short and J 5 bases short, with an unmatched junction base count of 5. Concerning this clone: Its target antigen remains unknown. The record has no base qualities; no much larger clone is one base away.

This specimen was CD4+ or CD8+ T cells sorted from blood, taken in a trial of the OX40 agonist ivuxolimab. This TCR came from an adult with an advanced solid tumor such as melanoma, head and neck, liver or kidney cancer. The receptor chain draws on TRBV6-4 and TRBJ2-3; TRBD1 agrees with 10 junctional bases. The nucleotide sequence is given as TGTGCCAGCAGCCTGACAGGGGGCCAAGATACGCAGTATTTT. This is translated as CASSLTGGQDTQYF.